This T cell receptor (beta chain) derives from a study of Graves' ophthalmopathy and Graves' hyperthyroidism. The CDR3 runs to 13 residues. Trimming cost V 4 bases and J 2 bases, with 9 bases left between them. The germline CDR1 and CDR2 sequences are MNHEY and SMNVEV (reference sequence). The TCR beta CDR3 regions underwent amplification from RNA transcripts. First-round RT-PCR used HTBI primers; second-round multiplex PCR followed. TCRdb independently ran MiXCR on the multiplex PCR reads; one entry per CDR3 protein. This table holds about 25,000 distinct CDR3 sequences, around 50% found once. Regarding this clonotype: This may come from a read error, since a much larger clone is one base off.

The hyperthyroidism patients had a new diagnosis of under 2 months' duration and were aged 18 to 65. Material: peripheral blood. The chain carries TRBV27 and TRBJ2-7, with D perhaps TRBD2 (5 bases). This receptor was taken from an adult woman with stable Graves' hyperthyroidism. The CDR3 sequence is CASSWGVAYEQYF. CDR3 DNA: TGTGCCAGCAGTTGGGGAGTCGCCTACGAGCAGTACTTC.